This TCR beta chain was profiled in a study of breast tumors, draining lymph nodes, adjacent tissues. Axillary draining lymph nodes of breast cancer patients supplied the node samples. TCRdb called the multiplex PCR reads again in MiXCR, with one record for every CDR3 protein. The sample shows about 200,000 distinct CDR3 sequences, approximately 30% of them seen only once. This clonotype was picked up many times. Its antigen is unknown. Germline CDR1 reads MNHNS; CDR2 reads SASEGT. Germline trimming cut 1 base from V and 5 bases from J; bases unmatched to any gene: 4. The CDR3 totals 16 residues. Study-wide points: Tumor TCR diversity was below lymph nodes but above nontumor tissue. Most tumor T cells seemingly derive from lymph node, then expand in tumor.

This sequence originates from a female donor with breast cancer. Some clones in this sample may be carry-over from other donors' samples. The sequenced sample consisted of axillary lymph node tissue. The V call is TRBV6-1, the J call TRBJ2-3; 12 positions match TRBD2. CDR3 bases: TGTGCCAGCAGTGAAGAACTAGCGGGGGGAGGAGATACGCAGTATTTT. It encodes CASSEELAGGGDTQYF.